This T cell receptor (beta chain) came from a study of blood T cell repertoires in COVID-19. Germline CDR1 is SGHDN and CDR2 is FVKESK. With 1 base removed from V and 7 bases from J, the gap between germline ends came to 13 bases. This CDR3 has 15 residues. Sequencing used immunoSEQ multiplex PCR; TCRdb keeps in-frame clones, though not all of them. The sample records approximately 85,000 clones, about 90% being singletons. The origin of this receptor is a woman aged 80 or over with active or convalescent COVID-19. The sample taken for sequencing was peripheral blood. V usage is TRBV14 and J usage is TRBJ1-4; D is undetermined. CDR3 loop: CASSQGSVGGEKLFF. The CDR3, as DNA: TGTGCCAGCAGCCAAGGATCGGTGGGAGGTGAAAAACTGTTTTTT.